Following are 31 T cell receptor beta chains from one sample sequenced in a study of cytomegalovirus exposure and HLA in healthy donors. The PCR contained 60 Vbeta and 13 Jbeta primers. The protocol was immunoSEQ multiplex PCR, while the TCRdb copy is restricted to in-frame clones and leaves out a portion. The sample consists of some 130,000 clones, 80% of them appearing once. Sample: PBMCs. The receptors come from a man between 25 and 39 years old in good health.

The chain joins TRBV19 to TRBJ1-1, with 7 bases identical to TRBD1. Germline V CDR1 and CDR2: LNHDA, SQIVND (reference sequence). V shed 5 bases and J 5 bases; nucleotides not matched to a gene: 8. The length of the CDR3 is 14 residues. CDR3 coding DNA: TGTGCCAGTAGTCAGAGAAACAGGGGTACTGAAGCTTTCTTT. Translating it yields CASSQRNRGTEAFF.

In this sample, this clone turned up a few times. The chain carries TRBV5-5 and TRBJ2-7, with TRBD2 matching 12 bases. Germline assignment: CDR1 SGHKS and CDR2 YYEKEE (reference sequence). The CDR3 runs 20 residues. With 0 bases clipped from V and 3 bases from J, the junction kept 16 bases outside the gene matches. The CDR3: CASSLGSLLAGGPGIYEQYF. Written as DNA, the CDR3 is TGTGCCAGCAGCTTGGGCAGCCTTCTAGCGGGAGGGCCCGGTATCTACGAGCAGTACTTC.

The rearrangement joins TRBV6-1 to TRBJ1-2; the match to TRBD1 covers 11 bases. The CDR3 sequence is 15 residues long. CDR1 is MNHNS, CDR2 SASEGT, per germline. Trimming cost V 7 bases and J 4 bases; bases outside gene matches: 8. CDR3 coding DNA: TGTGCCAGCATAGGACAGGGGGCTTCCCTCTATGGCTACACCTTC. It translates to CASIGQGASLYGYTF.

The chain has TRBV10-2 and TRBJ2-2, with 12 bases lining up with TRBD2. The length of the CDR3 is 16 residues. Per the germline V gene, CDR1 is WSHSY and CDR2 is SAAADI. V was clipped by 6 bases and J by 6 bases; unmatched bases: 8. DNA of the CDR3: TGCGCCAGCAGGGACCAACTAGCGGGAGGCGCCGGGGAGCTGTTTTTT. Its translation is CASRDQLAGGAGELFF.

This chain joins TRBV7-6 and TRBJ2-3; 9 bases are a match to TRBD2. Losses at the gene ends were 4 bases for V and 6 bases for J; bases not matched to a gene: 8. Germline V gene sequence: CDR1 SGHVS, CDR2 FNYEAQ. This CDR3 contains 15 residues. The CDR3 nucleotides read TGTGCCAGCAGCTCCGGGGCGGGAGGGCCGGATACGCAGTATTTT. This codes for CASSSGAGGPDTQYF.

The CDR3 spells CASRTGVFGNTIYF. The CDR3 DNA reads as TGTGCCAGCAGAACAGGGGTCTTTGGAAACACCATATATTTT. The chain employs TRBV28 and TRBJ1-3; 7 nucleotides match TRBD1. The V gene's germline CDR1 is MDHEN and CDR2 SYDVKM. With V trimmed by 6 bases and J by 3 bases, 5 bases remained unmatched. This CDR3 has 14 residues.

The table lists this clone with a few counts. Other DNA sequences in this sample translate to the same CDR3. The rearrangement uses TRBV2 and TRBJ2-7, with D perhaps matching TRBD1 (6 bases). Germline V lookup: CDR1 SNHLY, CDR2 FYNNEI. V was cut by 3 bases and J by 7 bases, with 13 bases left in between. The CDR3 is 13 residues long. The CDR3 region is CASSEYRVGEQYF. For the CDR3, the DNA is TGTGCCAGCAGTGAGTACAGGGTGGGTGAGCAGTACTTC.

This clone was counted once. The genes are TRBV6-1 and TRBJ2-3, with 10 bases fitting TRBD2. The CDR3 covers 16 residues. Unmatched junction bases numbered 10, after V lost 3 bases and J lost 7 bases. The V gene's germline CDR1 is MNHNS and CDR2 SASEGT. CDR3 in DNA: TGTGCCAGCAGTGACAAACTAGCGGGAAAAAAGTATACGCAGTATTTT. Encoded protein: CASSDKLAGKKYTQYF.

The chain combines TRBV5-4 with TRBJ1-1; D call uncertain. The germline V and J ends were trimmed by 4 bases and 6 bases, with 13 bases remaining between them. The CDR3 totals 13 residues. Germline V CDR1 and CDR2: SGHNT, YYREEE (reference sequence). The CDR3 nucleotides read TGTGCCAGCAGCACAGACGGTTCCCCTGAAGCTTTCTTT. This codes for CASSTDGSPEAFF.

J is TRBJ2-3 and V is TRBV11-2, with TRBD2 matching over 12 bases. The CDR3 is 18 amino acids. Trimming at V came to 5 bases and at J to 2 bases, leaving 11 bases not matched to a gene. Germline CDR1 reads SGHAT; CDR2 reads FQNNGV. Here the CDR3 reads CASSPGLAGPGNTDTQYF. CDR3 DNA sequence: TGTGCCAGCAGCCCGGGACTAGCGGGTCCGGGAAACACAGATACGCAGTATTTT. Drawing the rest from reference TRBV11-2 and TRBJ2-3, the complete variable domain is EAGVAQSPRYKIIEKRQSVAFWCNPISGHATLYWYQQILGQGPKLLIQFQNNGVVDDSQLPKDRFSAERLKGVDSTLKIQPAKLEDSAVYLCASSPGLAGPGNTDTQYFGPGTRLTVL.

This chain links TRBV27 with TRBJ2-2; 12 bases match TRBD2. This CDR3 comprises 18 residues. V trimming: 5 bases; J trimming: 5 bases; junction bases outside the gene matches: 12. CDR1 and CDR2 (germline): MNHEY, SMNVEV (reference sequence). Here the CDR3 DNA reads TGTGCCAGCAGTCCCATGACTAGCGGGAGTTGGGTAACCGGGGAGCTGTTTTTT. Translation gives CASSPMTSGSWVTGELFF.

The CDR3 DNA sequence: TGTGCCAGCAGCCCCCTCGGACAGGGGGAGACGGGAGATCAGCCCCAGCATTTT. Translating it yields CASSPLGQGETGDQPQHF. The chain is built from TRBV7-3 and TRBJ1-5, with 10 positions matching TRBD1. Germline V gives CDR1 SGHTA, CDR2 FQGTGA. The CDR3 is made up of 18 amino acids. V lost 5 bases, J lost 5 bases, and 15 bases stayed unmatched.

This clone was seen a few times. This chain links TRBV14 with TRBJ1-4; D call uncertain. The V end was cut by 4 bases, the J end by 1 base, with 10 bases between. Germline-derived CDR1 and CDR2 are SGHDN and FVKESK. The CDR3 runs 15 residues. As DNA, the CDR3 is TGTGCCAGCAGCCGTCTCGCGGAAACTAATGAAAAACTGTTTTTT. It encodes CASSRLAETNEKLFF.

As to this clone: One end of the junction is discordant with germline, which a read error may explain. CDR3: CSSSLGQNGYTF. In nucleotides, the CDR3 is TGTTCCAGCAGCTTAGGTCAGAATGGCTACACCTTC. This chain connects TRBV7-9 to TRBJ1-2, with unresolved D. The germline V gene has CDR1 SEHNR and CDR2 FQNEAQ (reference sequence). The CDR3 is 12 residues long.

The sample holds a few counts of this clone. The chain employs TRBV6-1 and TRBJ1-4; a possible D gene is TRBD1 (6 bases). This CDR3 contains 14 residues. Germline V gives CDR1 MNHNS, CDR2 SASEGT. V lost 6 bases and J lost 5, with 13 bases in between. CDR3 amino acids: CASRRGGENEKLFF. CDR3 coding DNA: TGTGCCAGCAGGAGGGGGGGGGAGAATGAAAAACTGTTTTTT.

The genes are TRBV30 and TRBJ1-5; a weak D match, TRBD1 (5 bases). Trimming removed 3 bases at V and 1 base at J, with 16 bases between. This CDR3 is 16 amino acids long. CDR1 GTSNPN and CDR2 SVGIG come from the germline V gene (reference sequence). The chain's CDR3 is CAWSGGQAASNQPQHF. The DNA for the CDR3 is TGTGCCTGGAGCGGCGGACAAGCAGCGAGCAATCAGCCCCAGCATTTT.

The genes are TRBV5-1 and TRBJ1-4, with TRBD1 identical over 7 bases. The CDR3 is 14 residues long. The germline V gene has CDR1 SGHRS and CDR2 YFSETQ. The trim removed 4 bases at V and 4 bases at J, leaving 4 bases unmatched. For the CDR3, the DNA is TGCGCCAGCAGCCACAGGGGCGGTAATGAAAAACTGTTTTTT. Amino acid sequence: CASSHRGGNEKLFF.

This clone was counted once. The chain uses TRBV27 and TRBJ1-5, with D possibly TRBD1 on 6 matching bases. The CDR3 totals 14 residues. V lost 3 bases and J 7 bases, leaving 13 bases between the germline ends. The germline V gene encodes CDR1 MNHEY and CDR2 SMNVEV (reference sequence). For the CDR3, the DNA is TGTGCCAGCAGTTTGACAGGAAAAGTACAGCCCCAGCATTTT. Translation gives CASSLTGKVQPQHF.

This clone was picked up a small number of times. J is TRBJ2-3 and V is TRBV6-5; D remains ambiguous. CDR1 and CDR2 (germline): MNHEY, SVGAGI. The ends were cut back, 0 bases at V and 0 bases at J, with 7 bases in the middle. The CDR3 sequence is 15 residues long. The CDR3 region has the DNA TGTGCCAGCAGTTACTCGGCGACTAGCACAGATACGCAGTATTTT. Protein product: CASSYSATSTDTQYF.

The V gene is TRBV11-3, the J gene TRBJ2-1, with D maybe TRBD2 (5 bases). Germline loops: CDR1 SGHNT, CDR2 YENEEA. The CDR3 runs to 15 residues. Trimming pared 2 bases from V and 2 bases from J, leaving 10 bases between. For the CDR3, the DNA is TGTGCCAGCAGCTTATCGTCCGGGACCTACAATGAGCAGTTCTTC. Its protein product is CASSLSSGTYNEQFF.

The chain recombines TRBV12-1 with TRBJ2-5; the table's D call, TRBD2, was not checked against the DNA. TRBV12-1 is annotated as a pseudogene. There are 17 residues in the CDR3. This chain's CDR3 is CASSFSGSGRVKETQYF. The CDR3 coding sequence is TGTGCCAGCAGCTTCTCGGGTAGCGGGAGAGTAAAAGAGACCCAGTACTTC.

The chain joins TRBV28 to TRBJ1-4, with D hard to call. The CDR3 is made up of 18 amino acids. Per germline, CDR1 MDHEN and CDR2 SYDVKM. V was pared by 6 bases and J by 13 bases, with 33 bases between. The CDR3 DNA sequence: TGTGCCAGCAGCCCCCGGTTGCCGACACCCACGCTTTTGGGTGGACTGTTTTTT. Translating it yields CASSPRLPTPTLLGGLFF.

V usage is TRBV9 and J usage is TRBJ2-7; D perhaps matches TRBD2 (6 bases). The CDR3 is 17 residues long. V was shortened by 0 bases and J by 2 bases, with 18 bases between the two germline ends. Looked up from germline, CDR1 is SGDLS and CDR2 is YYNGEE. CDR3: CASSVDAQASGAYEQYF. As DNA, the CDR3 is TGTGCCAGCAGCGTAGACGCCCAAGCCTCGGGGGCCTACGAGCAGTACTTC.

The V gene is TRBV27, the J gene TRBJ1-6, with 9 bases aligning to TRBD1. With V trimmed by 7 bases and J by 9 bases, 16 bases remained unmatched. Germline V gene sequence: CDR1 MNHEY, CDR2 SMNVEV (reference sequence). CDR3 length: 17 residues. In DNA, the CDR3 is TGTGCCAGCACTCCCCGCCCTTTTGGGACAGGGAGTTCACCCCTCCACTTT. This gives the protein CASTPRPFGTGSSPLHF.

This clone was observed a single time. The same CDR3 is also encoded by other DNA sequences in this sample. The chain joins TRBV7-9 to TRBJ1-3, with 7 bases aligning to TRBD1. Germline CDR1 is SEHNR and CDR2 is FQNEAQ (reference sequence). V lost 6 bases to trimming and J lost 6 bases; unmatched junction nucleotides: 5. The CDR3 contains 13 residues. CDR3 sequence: CASSAGTANTIYF. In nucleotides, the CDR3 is TGTGCCAGCAGTGCGGGGACAGCAAACACCATATATTTT.

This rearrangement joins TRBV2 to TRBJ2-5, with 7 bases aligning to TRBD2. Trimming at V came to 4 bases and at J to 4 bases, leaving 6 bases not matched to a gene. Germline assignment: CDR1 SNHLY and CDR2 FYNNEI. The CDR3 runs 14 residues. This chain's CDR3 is CASSGEGLRETQYF. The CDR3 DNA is TGTGCCAGCAGTGGGGAGGGGTTACGAGAGACCCAGTACTTC.

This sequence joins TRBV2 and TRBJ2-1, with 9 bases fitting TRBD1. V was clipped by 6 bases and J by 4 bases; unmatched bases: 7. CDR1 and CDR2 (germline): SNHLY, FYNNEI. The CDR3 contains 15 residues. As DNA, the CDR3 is TGTGCCAGCAGGCCGGGACAGGGTGTTTACAATGAGCAGTTCTTC. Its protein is CASRPGQGVYNEQFF.

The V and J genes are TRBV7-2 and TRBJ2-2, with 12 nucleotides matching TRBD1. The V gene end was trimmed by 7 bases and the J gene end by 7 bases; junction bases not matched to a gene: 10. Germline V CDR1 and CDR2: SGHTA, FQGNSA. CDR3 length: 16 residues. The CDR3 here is CASTLDGTGGGGELFF. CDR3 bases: TGTGCCAGCACCTTGGACGGGACAGGGGGCGGCGGGGAGCTGTTTTTT.

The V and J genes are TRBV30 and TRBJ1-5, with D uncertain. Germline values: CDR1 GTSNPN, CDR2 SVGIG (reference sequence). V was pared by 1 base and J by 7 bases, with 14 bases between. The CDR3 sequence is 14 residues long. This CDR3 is CAWSGQVVGQPQHF. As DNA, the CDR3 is TGTGCCTGGAGTGGGCAGGTAGTCGGACAGCCCCAGCATTTT.

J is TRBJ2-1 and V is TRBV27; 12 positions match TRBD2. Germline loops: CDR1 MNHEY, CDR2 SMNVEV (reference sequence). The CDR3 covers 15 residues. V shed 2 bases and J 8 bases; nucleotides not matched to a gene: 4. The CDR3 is CASSLGLAGGHEQFF. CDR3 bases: TGTGCCAGCAGTTTAGGGCTAGCGGGAGGGCATGAGCAGTTCTTC.

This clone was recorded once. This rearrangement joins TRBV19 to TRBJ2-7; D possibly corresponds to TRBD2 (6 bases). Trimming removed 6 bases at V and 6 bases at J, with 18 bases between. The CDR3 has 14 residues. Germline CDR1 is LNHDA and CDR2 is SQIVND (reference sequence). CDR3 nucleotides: TGTGCCAGTAGCCACCGGGGAGGTATAAGCGAGCAGTACTTC. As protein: CASSHRGGISEQYF. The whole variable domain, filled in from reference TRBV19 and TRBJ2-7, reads DGGITQSPKYLFRKEGQNVTLSCEQNLNHDAMYWYRQDPGQGLRLIYYSQIVNDFQKGDIAEGYSVSREKKESFPLTVTSAQKNPTAFYLCASSHRGGISEQYFGPGTRLTVT.